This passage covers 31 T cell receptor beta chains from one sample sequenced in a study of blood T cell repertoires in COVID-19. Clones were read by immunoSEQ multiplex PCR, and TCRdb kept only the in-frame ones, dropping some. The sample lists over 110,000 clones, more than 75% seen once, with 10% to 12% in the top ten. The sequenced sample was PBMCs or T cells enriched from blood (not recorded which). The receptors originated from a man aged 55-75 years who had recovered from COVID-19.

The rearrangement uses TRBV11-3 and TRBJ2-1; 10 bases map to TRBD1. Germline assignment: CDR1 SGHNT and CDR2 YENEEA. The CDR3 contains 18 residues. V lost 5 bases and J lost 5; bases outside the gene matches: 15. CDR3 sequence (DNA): TGTGCCAGCAGCCCGCAAACATACGGGACAGGGGATGACAATGAGCAGTTCTTC. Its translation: CASSPQTYGTGDDNEQFF.

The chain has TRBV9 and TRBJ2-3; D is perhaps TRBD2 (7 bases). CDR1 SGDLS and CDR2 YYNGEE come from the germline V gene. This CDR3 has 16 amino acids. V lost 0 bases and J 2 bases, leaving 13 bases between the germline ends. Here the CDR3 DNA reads TGTGCCAGCAGCGTAGCATCGGGGGGCAACACAGATACGCAGTATTTT. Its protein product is CASSVASGGNTDTQYF.

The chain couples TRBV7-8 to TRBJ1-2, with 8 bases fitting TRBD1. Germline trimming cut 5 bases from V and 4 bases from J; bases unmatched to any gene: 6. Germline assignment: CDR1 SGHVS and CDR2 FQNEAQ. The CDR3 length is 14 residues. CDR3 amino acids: CASSPRGRGYGYTF. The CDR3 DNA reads TGTGCCAGCAGCCCCAGGGGGCGCGGCTATGGCTACACCTTC.

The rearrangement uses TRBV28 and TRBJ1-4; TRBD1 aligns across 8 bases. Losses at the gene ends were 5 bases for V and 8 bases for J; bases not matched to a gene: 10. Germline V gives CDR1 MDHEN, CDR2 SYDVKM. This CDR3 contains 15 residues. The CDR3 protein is CASSPHRGTGEKLFF. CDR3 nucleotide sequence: TGTGCCAGCAGTCCTCACAGGGGGACCGGAGAAAAACTGTTTTTT. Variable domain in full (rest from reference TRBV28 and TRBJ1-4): DVKVTQSSRYLVKRTGEKVFLECVQDMDHENMFWYRQDPGLGLRLIYFSYDVKMKEKGDIPEGYSVSREKKERFSLILESASTNQTSMYLCASSPHRGTGEKLFFGSGTQLSVL.

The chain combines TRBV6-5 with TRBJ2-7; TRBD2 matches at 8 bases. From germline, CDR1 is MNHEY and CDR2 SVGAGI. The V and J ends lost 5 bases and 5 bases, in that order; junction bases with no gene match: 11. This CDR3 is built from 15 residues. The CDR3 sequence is CASSPRSGGPDEQYF. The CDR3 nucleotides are TGTGCCAGCAGTCCACGCTCGGGAGGGCCGGACGAGCAGTACTTC.

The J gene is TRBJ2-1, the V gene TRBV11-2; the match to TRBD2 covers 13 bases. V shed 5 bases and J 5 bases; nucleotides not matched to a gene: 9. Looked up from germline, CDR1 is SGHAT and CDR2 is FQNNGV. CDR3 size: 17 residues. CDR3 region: CASSRRLGTSGDNEQFF. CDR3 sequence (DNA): TGTGCCAGCAGCCGCCGCCTCGGGACTAGCGGGGACAATGAGCAGTTCTTC.

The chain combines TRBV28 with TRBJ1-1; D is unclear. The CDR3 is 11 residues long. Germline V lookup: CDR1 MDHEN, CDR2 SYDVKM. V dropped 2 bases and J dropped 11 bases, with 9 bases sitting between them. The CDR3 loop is CASSLGLLAFF. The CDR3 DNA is TGTGCCAGCAGTTTAGGGCTTTTGGCTTTCTTT.

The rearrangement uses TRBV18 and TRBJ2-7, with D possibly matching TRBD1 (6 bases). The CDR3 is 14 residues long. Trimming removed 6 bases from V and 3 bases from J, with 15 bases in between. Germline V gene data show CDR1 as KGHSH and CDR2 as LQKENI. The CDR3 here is CASSSRGVGYEQYF. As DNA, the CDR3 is TGTGCCAGCTCGTCCAGGGGAGTAGGCTACGAGCAGTACTTC.

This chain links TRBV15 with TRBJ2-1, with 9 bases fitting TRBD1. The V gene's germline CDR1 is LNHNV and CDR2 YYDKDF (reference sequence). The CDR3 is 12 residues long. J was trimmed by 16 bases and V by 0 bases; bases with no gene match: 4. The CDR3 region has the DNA TGTGCCACCAGCAGAGATAGGACAGGGGAATTCTTC. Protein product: CATSRDRTGEFF.

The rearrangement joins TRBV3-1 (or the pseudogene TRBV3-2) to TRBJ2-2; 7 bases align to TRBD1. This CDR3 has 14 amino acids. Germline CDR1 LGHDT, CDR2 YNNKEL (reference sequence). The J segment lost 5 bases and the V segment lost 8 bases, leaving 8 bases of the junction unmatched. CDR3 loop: CASAGRGNTGELFF. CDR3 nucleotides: TGTGCCAGCGCGGGCAGGGGGAATACCGGGGAGCTGTTTTTT.

The CDR3 DNA is TGTGCCAGCAGCCCCGTCGGCAGGGGGAACACTGAAGCTTTCTTT. It is translated as CASSPVGRGNTEAFF. J is TRBJ1-1 and V is TRBV25-1; possibly TRBD1 for D (6 bases). V was trimmed by 6 bases and J by 1 base, leaving 15 bases between them. There are 15 residues in the CDR3. Per germline, CDR1 MGHDK and CDR2 SYGVNS.

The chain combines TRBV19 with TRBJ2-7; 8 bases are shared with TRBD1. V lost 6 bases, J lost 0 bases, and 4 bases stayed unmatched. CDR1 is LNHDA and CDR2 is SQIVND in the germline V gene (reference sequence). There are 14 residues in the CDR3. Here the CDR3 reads CASRGQGFSYEQYF. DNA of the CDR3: TGTGCCAGTAGAGGACAGGGTTTCTCCTACGAGCAGTACTTC.

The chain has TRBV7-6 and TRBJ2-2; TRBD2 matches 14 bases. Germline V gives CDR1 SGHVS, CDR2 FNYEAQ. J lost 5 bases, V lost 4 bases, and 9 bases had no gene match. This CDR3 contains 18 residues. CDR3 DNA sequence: TGTGCCAGCAGCTCGACTAGCGGGGGGGCGTGGTTGACCGGGGAGCTGTTTTTT. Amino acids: CASSSTSGGAWLTGELFF.

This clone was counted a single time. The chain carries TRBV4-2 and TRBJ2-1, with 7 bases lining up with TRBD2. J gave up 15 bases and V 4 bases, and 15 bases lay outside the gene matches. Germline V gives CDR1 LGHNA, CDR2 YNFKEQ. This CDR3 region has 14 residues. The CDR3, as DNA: TGTGCCAGCAGCCCCCCGGGGGGATCGCGGGAGACGTTCTTC. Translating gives CASSPPGGSRETFF.

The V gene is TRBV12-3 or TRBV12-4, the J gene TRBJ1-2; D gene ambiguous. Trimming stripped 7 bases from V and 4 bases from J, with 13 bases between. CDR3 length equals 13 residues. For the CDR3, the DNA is TGTGCCAGCATCCCGGGAGGGAGCTATGGCTACACCTTC. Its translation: CASIPGGSYGYTF.

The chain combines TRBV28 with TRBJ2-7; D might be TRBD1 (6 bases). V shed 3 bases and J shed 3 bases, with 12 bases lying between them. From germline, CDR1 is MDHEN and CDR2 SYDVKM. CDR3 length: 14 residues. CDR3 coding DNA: TGTGCCAGCAGTTTCATCGGCAGGGGCTACGAGCAGTACTTC. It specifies CASSFIGRGYEQYF.

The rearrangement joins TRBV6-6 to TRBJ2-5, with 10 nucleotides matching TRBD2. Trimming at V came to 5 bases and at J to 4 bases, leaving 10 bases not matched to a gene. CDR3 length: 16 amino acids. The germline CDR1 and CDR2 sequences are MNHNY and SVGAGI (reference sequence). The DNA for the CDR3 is TGTGCCAGCAGTCCCCATGCAGCGGGAGGGCCAGAGACCCAGTACTTC. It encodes CASSPHAAGGPETQYF.

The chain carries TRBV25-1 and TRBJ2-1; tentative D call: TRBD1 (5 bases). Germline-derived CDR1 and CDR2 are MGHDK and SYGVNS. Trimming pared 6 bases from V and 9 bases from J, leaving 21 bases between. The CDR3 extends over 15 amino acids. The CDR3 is CASRKSSQGWGEQFF. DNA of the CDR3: TGTGCCAGCAGGAAGAGCAGTCAGGGTTGGGGTGAGCAGTTCTTC.

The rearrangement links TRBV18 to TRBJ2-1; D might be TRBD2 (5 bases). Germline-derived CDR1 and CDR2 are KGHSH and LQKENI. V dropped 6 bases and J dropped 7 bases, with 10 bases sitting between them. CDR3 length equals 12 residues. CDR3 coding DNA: TGTGCCAGCTCGACGCGCGGGAATGAGCAGTTCTTC. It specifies CASSTRGNEQFF.

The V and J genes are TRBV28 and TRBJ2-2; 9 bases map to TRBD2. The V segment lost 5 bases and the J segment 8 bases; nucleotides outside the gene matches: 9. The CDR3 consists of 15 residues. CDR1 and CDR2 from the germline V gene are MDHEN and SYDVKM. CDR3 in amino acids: CASSPSAGGPGELFF. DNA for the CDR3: TGTGCCAGCAGTCCTTCTGCGGGAGGGCCGGGGGAGCTGTTTTTT.

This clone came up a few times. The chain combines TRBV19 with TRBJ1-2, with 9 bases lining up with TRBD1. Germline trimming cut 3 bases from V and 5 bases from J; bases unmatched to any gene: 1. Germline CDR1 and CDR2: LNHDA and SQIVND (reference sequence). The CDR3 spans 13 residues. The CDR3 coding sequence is TGTGCCAGTAGTATGGGACAGGGTTATGGCTACACCTTC. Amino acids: CASSMGQGYGYTF.

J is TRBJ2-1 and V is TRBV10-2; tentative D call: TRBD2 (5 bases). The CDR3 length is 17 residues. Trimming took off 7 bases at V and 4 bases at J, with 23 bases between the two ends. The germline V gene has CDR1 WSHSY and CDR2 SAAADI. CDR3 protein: CASTPGRGTLGYNEQFF. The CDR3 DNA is TGCGCCAGCACCCCGGGTCGGGGAACTTTAGGGTACAATGAGCAGTTCTTC.

The CDR3 DNA is TGTGCCAGCAGCTTCGGACAGCTCTACGAGCAGTACTTC. Protein: CASSFGQLYEQYF. The rearrangement links TRBV5-6 to TRBJ2-7, with D perhaps TRBD1 (6 bases). CDR1 and CDR2 from the germline V gene are SGHDT and YYEEEE. Trimming removed 2 bases at V and 3 bases at J, with 9 bases between. This CDR3 contains 13 residues.

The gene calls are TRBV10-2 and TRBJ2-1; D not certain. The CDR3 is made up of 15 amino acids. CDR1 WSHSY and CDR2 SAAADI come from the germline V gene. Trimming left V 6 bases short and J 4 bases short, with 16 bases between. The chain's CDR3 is CASRNSGDWYNEQFF. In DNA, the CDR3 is TGCGCCAGCAGAAATTCCGGTGATTGGTACAATGAGCAGTTCTTC.

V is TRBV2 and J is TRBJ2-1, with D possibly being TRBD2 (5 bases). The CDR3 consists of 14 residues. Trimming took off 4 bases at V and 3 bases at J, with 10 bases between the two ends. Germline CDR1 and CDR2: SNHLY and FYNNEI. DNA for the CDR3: TGTGCCAGCAGTGTTGGACTCAGCTACAATGAGCAGTTCTTC. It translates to CASSVGLSYNEQFF.

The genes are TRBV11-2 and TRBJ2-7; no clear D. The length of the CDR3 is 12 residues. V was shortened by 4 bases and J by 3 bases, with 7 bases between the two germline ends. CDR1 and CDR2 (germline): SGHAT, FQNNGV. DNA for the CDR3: TGTGCCAGCAGCTCCGCACACTACGAGCAGTACTTC. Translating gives CASSSAHYEQYF. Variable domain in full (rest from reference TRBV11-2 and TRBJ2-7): EAGVAQSPRYKIIEKRQSVAFWCNPISGHATLYWYQQILGQGPKLLIQFQNNGVVDDSQLPKDRFSAERLKGVDSTLKIQPAKLEDSAVYLCASSSAHYEQYFGPGTRLTVT.

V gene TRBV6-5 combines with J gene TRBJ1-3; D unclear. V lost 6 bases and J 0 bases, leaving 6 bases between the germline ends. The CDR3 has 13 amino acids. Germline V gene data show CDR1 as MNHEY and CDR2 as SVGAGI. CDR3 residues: CASRAYSGNTIYF. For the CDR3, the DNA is TGTGCCAGCAGAGCTTACTCTGGAAACACCATATATTTT.

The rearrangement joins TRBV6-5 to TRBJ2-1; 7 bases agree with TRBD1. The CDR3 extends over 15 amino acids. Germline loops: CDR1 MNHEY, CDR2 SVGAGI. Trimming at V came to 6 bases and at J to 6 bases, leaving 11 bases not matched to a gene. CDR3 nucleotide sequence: TGTGCCAGCAGACACCGGGACAGAAGTGGCAATGAGCAGTTCTTC. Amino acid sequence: CASRHRDRSGNEQFF.

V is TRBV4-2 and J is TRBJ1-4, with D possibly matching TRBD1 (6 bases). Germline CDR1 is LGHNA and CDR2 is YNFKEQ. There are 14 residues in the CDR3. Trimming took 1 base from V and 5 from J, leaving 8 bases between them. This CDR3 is CASSQGQGNEKLFF. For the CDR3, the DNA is TGTGCCAGCAGCCAAGGCCAGGGGAATGAAAAACTGTTTTTT.

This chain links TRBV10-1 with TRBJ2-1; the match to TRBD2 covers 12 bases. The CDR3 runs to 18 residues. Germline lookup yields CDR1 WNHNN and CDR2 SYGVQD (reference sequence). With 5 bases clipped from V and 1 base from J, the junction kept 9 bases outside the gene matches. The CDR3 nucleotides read TGCGCCAGCAGTACCGGGACTAGCGGGTTTTGGTCCTACAATGAGCAGTTCTTC. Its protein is CASSTGTSGFWSYNEQFF.

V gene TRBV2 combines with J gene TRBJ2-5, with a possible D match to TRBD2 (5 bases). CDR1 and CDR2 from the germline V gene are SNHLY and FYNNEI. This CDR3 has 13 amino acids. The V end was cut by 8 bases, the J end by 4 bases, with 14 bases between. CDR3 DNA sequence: TGTGCCAGCTCCGGGGAGTCGACAGAGACCCAGTACTTC. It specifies CASSGESTETQYF.